The next 17 T cell receptor beta chains were all read from a single sample in a study of shared clonotypes between healthy human individuals. Assay: immunoSEQ multiplex PCR; the TCRdb copy retains only in-frame clones and omits some. The profile shows roughly 2.4 million clones, 90% to 96% of them singletons. Sequencing was performed on naive CD4+ T cells sorted from blood. Indicated subset: CD45RA+ positively selected. The receptors derive from a man aged 18 to 35 in good health.

The rearrangement links TRBV25-1 to TRBJ2-7; 13 nucleotides match TRBD2. Germline assignment: CDR1 MGHDK and CDR2 SYGVNS. Germline trimming cut 6 bases from V and 2 bases from J; bases unmatched to any gene: 1. This CDR3 has 14 amino acids. The CDR3 region is CASRGTSGTYEQYF. The CDR3 bases are TGTGCCAGCAGGGGGACTAGCGGGACCTACGAGCAGTACTTC.

The chain has TRBV20-1 and TRBJ1-2, with D perhaps TRBD1 (6 bases). The CDR3 has 11 amino acids. CDR1 and CDR2 (germline): DFQATT, SNEGSKA (reference sequence). The chain's CDR3 is CGGQSNYGYTF. In nucleotides, the CDR3 is TGCGGGGGACAATCGAACTATGGCTACACCTTC.

The chain joins TRBV29-1 to TRBJ2-7; 11 nucleotides align to TRBD1. The ends lost 6 bases at V and 3 bases at J; junction bases unmatched: 7. Germline CDR1 SQVTM, CDR2 ANQGSEA. The CDR3 consists of 14 residues. CDR3 protein: CSVSDRGPFYEQYF. CDR3 DNA: TGCAGCGTGTCGGACAGGGGGCCTTTCTACGAGCAGTACTTC.

This rearrangement joins TRBV18 to TRBJ1-3; possibly TRBD1 for D (5 bases). V gave up 0 bases and J gave up 0 bases, with 12 bases separating them. CDR1 KGHSH and CDR2 LQKENI come from the germline V gene. The length of the CDR3 is 17 residues. The DNA of the CDR3 is TGTGCCAGCTCACCACCTGGGCAGGGCCTCTCTGGAAACACCATATATTTT. Residues: CASSPPGQGLSGNTIYF.

This chain connects TRBV30 to TRBJ2-2; D uncertain. CDR3 length: 11 residues. Trimming removed 2 bases from V and 11 bases from J, with 9 bases in between. The germline CDR1 and CDR2 sequences are GTSNPN and SVGIG (reference sequence). CDR3: CAWSSRGELFF. The DNA for the CDR3 is TGTGCCTGGAGTAGTAGAGGAGAGCTGTTTTTT.

The chain carries TRBV6-6 and TRBJ2-1; 7 nucleotides match TRBD2. CDR3 length: 16 amino acids. CDR1 and CDR2 from the germline V gene are MNHNY and SVGAGI (reference sequence). J was trimmed by 5 bases and V by 11 bases; bases with no gene match: 18. The CDR3 sequence is CACRPGGSGTNNEQFF. The CDR3 DNA reads TGTGCCTGCCGACCGGGGGGAAGCGGGACCAACAATGAGCAGTTCTTC.

The chain links TRBV11-3 to TRBJ2-3, with 12 bases aligning to TRBD2. The V and J ends lost 4 bases and 0 bases, in that order; junction bases with no gene match: 2. CDR3 length equals 16 residues. Germline values: CDR1 SGHNT, CDR2 YENEEA. CDR3 in amino acids: CASSSGTSGSTDTQYF. The CDR3 region has the DNA TGTGCCAGCAGCTCCGGGACTAGCGGGAGCACAGATACGCAGTATTTT.

CDR3: CASSRVQSEKLFF. The CDR3 bases are TGTGCCAGCAGTCGGGTTCAGAGTGAAAAACTGTTTTTT. J is TRBJ1-4 and V is TRBV6-6; D is undetermined. This CDR3 spans 13 amino acids. V was pared by 5 bases and J by 7 bases, with 11 bases between. Germline V gene sequence: CDR1 MNHNY, CDR2 SVGAGI (reference sequence).

V and J are TRBV5-1 and TRBJ2-2, with D unclear. Germline CDR1 is SGHRS and CDR2 is YFSETQ. This CDR3 spans 15 amino acids. V was pared by 0 bases and J by 4 bases, with 10 bases between. The CDR3 DNA reads TGCGCCAGCAGCTTGGACGTGGGTGGCACCGGGGAGCTGTTTTTT. It is translated as CASSLDVGGTGELFF.

The chain employs TRBV28 and TRBJ2-3, with unresolved D. Germline V gene data show CDR1 as MDHEN and CDR2 as SYDVKM. This CDR3 has 16 amino acids. V dropped 4 bases and J dropped 0 bases, with 14 bases sitting between them. The CDR3 reads CASSSYGRSSTDTQYF. Written as DNA, the CDR3 is TGTGCCAGCAGTTCCTACGGACGCTCTAGCACAGATACGCAGTATTTT. Supplemented by reference TRBV28 and TRBJ2-3, the full variable domain reads DVKVTQSSRYLVKRTGEKVFLECVQDMDHENMFWYRQDPGLGLRLIYFSYDVKMKEKGDIPEGYSVSREKKERFSLILESASTNQTSMYLCASSSYGRSSTDTQYFGPGTRLTVL.

Concerning this clone itself: The sample has other DNA sequences that encode this CDR3 too. The rearrangement joins TRBV10-3 to TRBJ1-1; maybe TRBD1 (6 bases). This CDR3 is 12 amino acids long. The V gene's germline CDR1 is ENHRY and CDR2 SYGVKD. V lost 7 bases and J lost 1, with 7 bases in between. The CDR3 here is CAIKQGNTEAFF. Written as DNA, the CDR3 is TGTGCCATCAAACAGGGGAACACTGAAGCTTTCTTT.

The J gene is TRBJ2-3, the V gene TRBV9; tentatively, D is TRBD2 (5 bases). The CDR3 contains 13 residues. V lost 3 bases and J lost 1, with 6 bases in between. Germline V gives CDR1 SGDLS, CDR2 YYNGEE. The DNA for the CDR3 is TGTGCCAGCAGCGCGCGGGGCACAGATACGCAGTATTTT. Its protein is CASSARGTDTQYF.

The genes are TRBV6-1 and TRBJ2-5; D perhaps matches TRBD1 (6 bases). The CDR3 is 13 amino acids. Germline V CDR1 and CDR2: MNHNS, SASEGT. V dropped 5 bases and J dropped 5 bases, with 12 bases sitting between them. The CDR3 DNA reads as TGTGCCAGCAGTACACAGGGCGGCGAGACCCAGTACTTC. This translates into CASSTQGGETQYF.

This chain connects TRBV19 to TRBJ1-1; the D is unclear. Trimming stripped 5 bases from V and 11 bases from J, with 15 bases between. Germline V CDR1 and CDR2: LNHDA, SQIVND (reference sequence). The CDR3 length is 12 residues. CDR3 sequence (DNA): TGTGCCAGTAGTCCAGGAGTAGTAAGTGCTTTCTTT. This codes for CASSPGVVSAFF. Combining the CDR3 with reference TRBV19 and TRBJ1-1 gives the whole variable domain DGGITQSPKYLFRKEGQNVTLSCEQNLNHDAMYWYRQDPGQGLRLIYYSQIVNDFQKGDIAEGYSVSREKKESFPLTVTSAQKNPTAFYLCASSPGVVSAFFGQGTRLTVV.

The gene calls are TRBV2 and TRBJ1-4; D call uncertain. Trimming removed 11 bases from V and 8 bases from J, with 15 bases in between. The CDR3 sequence is 12 residues long. From germline, CDR1 is SNHLY and CDR2 FYNNEI. In DNA, the CDR3 is TGTGCCGCAAGGTGGCTCGGGGAAAAACTGTTTTTT. Protein: CAARWLGEKLFF.

This sequence joins TRBV11-2 and TRBJ1-6; a possible D gene is TRBD1 (6 bases). CDR3 length equals 16 residues. From germline, CDR1 is SGHAT and CDR2 FQNNGV. Trimming took 0 bases from V and 10 from J, leaving 16 bases between them. CDR3 nucleotide sequence: TGTGCCAGCAGCTTAGATCTTCAGGGGAGAAACTCACCCCTCCACTTT. It specifies CASSLDLQGRNSPLHF.

This rearrangement joins TRBV19 to TRBJ1-5; D gene unclear. The V and J ends lost 7 bases and 3 bases respectively, with 10 bases between them. Germline V gives CDR1 LNHDA, CDR2 SQIVND (reference sequence). CDR3 length equals 13 residues. As DNA, the CDR3 is TGTGCCAGTATAGGGCAGCTCAATCAGCCCCAGCATTTT. Translating gives CASIGQLNQPQHF. The entire variable domain, with the rest obtained from reference TRBV19 and TRBJ1-5, is as follows: DGGITQSPKYLFRKEGQNVTLSCEQNLNHDAMYWYRQDPGQGLRLIYYSQIVNDFQKGDIAEGYSVSREKKESFPLTVTSAQKNPTAFYLCASIGQLNQPQHFGDGTRLSIL.